The rows below give T cell receptor beta chains drawn from one sample of a study of shared clonotypes between healthy human individuals. Generated by immunoSEQ multiplex PCR, the TCRdb table keeps only in-frame clones and is missing some. The table lists 1 million to 1.2 million clones, around 77% of them singletons. The sample taken for sequencing was memory CD4+ T cells from PBMCs. The origin of the receptors is a man between 18 and 29 years old in good health. Some clones in this sample may be carry-over from other donors' samples. Each CDR3 is given with its conserved first and last residue. The D gene is left open where the match is weak. Only part of the rows carry a size: once, few, many, or a class if the clone is expanded.

cdr3_nt: TGCGCCAGCAGCCAAGAACCAGGGAGTGGCGAGCAGTACTTC; cdr3_aa: CASSQEPGSGEQYF; v_call: TRBV4-3; d_call: .; j_call: TRBJ2-7; clone_size: .
cdr3_nt: TGTGCCAGCAGCTCACCCCCTGGAAACACCATATATTTT; cdr3_aa: CASSSPPGNTIYF; v_call: TRBV9; d_call: .; j_call: TRBJ1-3; clone_size: .
cdr3_nt: TGTGCCAGCAGTTTATCGTTTGTGACAGGGAACACTGAAGCTTTCTTT; cdr3_aa: CASSLSFVTGNTEAFF; v_call: TRBV27; d_call: .; j_call: TRBJ1-1; clone_size: few
cdr3_nt: TGTGCCTGGAGTCCCGGGACCCAAAGCACAGATACGCAGTATTTT; cdr3_aa: CAWSPGTQSTDTQYF; v_call: TRBV30; d_call: .; j_call: TRBJ2-3; clone_size: .
cdr3_nt: TGTGCCAGCAGCCGTAGCGGGAGGGCATACAATGAGCAGTTCTTC; cdr3_aa: CASSRSGRAYNEQFF; v_call: TRBV6-5; d_call: TRBD2; j_call: TRBJ2-1; clone_size: .
cdr3_nt: TGTGCCTGGAGTAGGCAGGGGCCCTACGAGCAGTACTTC; cdr3_aa: CAWSRQGPYEQYF; v_call: TRBV30; d_call: .; j_call: TRBJ2-7; clone_size: .
cdr3_nt: TGTGCCAGCAGCTTGGGACAGGGTTTGTACGAGCAGTACTTC; cdr3_aa: CASSLGQGLYEQYF; v_call: TRBV7-3; d_call: TRBD1; j_call: TRBJ2-7; clone_size: .
cdr3_nt: TGTGCCAGCAGCTCCGAGGGATTGGGAAACATTCAGTACTTC; cdr3_aa: CASSSEGLGNIQYF; v_call: TRBV5-6; d_call: .; j_call: TRBJ2-4; clone_size: .
cdr3_nt: TGTGCCAGCAGCTCCGGGACAGTGAGGATAGCTCACTTCGAGCAGTACTTC; cdr3_aa: CASSSGTVRIAHFEQYF; v_call: TRBV5-6; d_call: TRBD1; j_call: TRBJ2-7; clone_size: .
cdr3_nt: TGTGCCAGCAGTTGGGGACAGGGGACCGGGGAGCTGTTTTTT; cdr3_aa: CASSWGQGTGELFF; v_call: TRBV28; d_call: TRBD1; j_call: TRBJ2-2; clone_size: few
cdr3_nt: TGTGCCAGCTCACCCCAGACAGGTGGGGCGGGAGAGACCCAGTACTTC; cdr3_aa: CASSPQTGGAGETQYF; v_call: TRBV18; d_call: .; j_call: TRBJ2-5; clone_size: .
cdr3_nt: TGTGCCAGCAGCCAACGTCTACCCAGCGGGCCCATGAACACTGAAGCTTTCTTT; cdr3_aa: CASSQRLPSGPMNTEAFF; v_call: TRBV14; d_call: .; j_call: TRBJ1-1; clone_size: many
cdr3_nt: TGTGCCAGCAGCGAAAACACGGGGCGGTACGAGCAGTACTTC; cdr3_aa: CASSENTGRYEQYF; v_call: TRBV7-8; d_call: .; j_call: TRBJ2-7; clone_size: .
cdr3_nt: TGTGCCAGCAGCTCAATTCTCGGGGCCCAAGAGACCCAGTACTTC; cdr3_aa: CASSSILGAQETQYF; v_call: TRBV7-2; d_call: .; j_call: TRBJ2-5; clone_size: .
cdr3_nt: TGTGCCTGGAGGGAACCCCGGGGCCACGGCGAGGGCTACACCTTC; cdr3_aa: CAWREPRGHGEGYTF; v_call: TRBV30; d_call: .; j_call: TRBJ1-2; clone_size: .
cdr3_nt: TGTGCCAGCAGAGTCCGGGGACAGAGCTACGAGCAGTACTTC; cdr3_aa: CASRVRGQSYEQYF; v_call: TRBV2; d_call: TRBD1; j_call: TRBJ2-7; clone_size: .
cdr3_nt: TGTGCCAGCAGTTACTCGGTCCAGGGAGTCTCCTACGAGCAGTACTTC; cdr3_aa: CASSYSVQGVSYEQYF; v_call: TRBV6-5; d_call: .; j_call: TRBJ2-7; clone_size: .
cdr3_nt: TGTGCCAGTAGTATAGACCCCAGACGGGGCAGTGGACGAAACTATGGCTACACCTTC; cdr3_aa: CASSIDPRRGSGRNYGYTF; v_call: TRBV19; d_call: .; j_call: TRBJ1-2; clone_size: .
cdr3_nt: TGTGCCAGCAGACCGACAGGGGCGCGGAACACCATATATTTT; cdr3_aa: CASRPTGARNTIYF; v_call: TRBV5-6; d_call: TRBD1; j_call: TRBJ1-3; clone_size: .
cdr3_nt: TGTGCCAGCAGCTTGGGACTTGCAGACTCCTACGAGCAGTACTTC; cdr3_aa: CASSLGLADSYEQYF; v_call: TRBV5-4; d_call: .; j_call: TRBJ2-7; clone_size: .
cdr3_nt: TGCGCCAGCAGCTTGGGGATGAGAGAGACCCAGTACTTC; cdr3_aa: CASSLGMRETQYF; v_call: TRBV5-1; d_call: .; j_call: TRBJ2-5; clone_size: .
cdr3_nt: TGTGCCAGCAGCGTAGGGCAGACCAATCAGCCCCAGCATTTT; cdr3_aa: CASSVGQTNQPQHF; v_call: TRBV9; d_call: .; j_call: TRBJ1-5; clone_size: .
cdr3_nt: TGTGCCAGCAGCGTAGAATCCATTCCGCAGTATTTT; cdr3_aa: CASSVESIPQYF; v_call: TRBV9; d_call: .; j_call: TRBJ2-3; clone_size: .
cdr3_nt: TGTGCCAGCAGACAACAGGGAAATACCTATGGCTACACCTTC; cdr3_aa: CASRQQGNTYGYTF; v_call: TRBV28; d_call: .; j_call: TRBJ1-2; clone_size: .
cdr3_nt: TGTGCCAGCAGCTTGGACAGGACAGATACGCAGTATTTT; cdr3_aa: CASSLDRTDTQYF; v_call: TRBV5-4; d_call: .; j_call: TRBJ2-3; clone_size: .
cdr3_nt: TGCAGCGTTGCGGCGTCGGCAGGGGGTCAGTCTGGGGCCAACGTCCTGACTTTC; cdr3_aa: CSVAASAGGQSGANVLTF; v_call: TRBV29-1; d_call: TRBD1; j_call: TRBJ2-6; clone_size: .
cdr3_nt: TGTGCCAGCAGATTACAGGGGATTCGTCAAAACATTCAGTACTTC; cdr3_aa: CASRLQGIRQNIQYF; v_call: TRBV6-6; d_call: TRBD1; j_call: TRBJ2-4; clone_size: .
cdr3_nt: TGTGCCAGCAGGGCTCTTGTCCCCCCCTACGAGCAGTACTTC; cdr3_aa: CASRALVPPYEQYF; v_call: TRBV6-5; d_call: .; j_call: TRBJ2-7; clone_size: .
cdr3_nt: TGTGCCAGCGCCTGGGGGATGAACACTGAAGCTTTCTTT; cdr3_aa: CASAWGMNTEAFF; v_call: TRBV14; d_call: .; j_call: TRBJ1-1; clone_size: .
cdr3_nt: TGCAGCGTTTCTAAGGACAGGAATCTGGACGAGCAGTACTTC; cdr3_aa: CSVSKDRNLDEQYF; v_call: TRBV29-1; d_call: TRBD1; j_call: TRBJ2-7; clone_size: .
cdr3_nt: TGTGCCAGCAGCTTGGGTCGCACAGTTCGTCTGTATTTT; cdr3_aa: CASSLGRTVRLYF; v_call: TRBV5-6; d_call: .; j_call: TRBJ2-3; clone_size: .
cdr3_nt: TGCGCCAGCAGCTTGGCGGTCAGGGGGGAGACCCAGTACTTC; cdr3_aa: CASSLAVRGETQYF; v_call: TRBV5-1; d_call: TRBD1; j_call: TRBJ2-5; clone_size: .
cdr3_nt: TGTGCCAGCAGGAGGTTTTACCAAGAGACCCAGTACTTC; cdr3_aa: CASRRFYQETQYF; v_call: TRBV6-1; d_call: .; j_call: TRBJ2-5; clone_size: few
cdr3_nt: TGTGCCAGCAGTACAGGGGGCTATGCTGGGGCCAACGTCCTGACTTTC; cdr3_aa: CASSTGGYAGANVLTF; v_call: TRBV2; d_call: TRBD1; j_call: TRBJ2-6; clone_size: .
cdr3_nt: TGTGCCAGCAGTCCAACCCGACAGGGTAAGACCCAGTACTTC; cdr3_aa: CASSPTRQGKTQYF; v_call: TRBV27; d_call: TRBD1; j_call: TRBJ2-5; clone_size: .
cdr3_nt: TGTGCCAGCAGTTTATCTTCTGGGCGACACTACGAGCAGTACTTC; cdr3_aa: CASSLSSGRHYEQYF; v_call: TRBV28; d_call: .; j_call: TRBJ2-7; clone_size: few
cdr3_nt: TGCAGCGCCGAGGACAGGGGCCTCACAGATACGCAGTATTTT; cdr3_aa: CSAEDRGLTDTQYF; v_call: TRBV29-1; d_call: TRBD1; j_call: TRBJ2-3; clone_size: .
cdr3_nt: TGTGCCAGCAGCTTTCGGGGGGCGAAGGGCTACACCTTC; cdr3_aa: CASSFRGAKGYTF; v_call: TRBV7-7; d_call: .; j_call: TRBJ1-2; clone_size: many
cdr3_nt: TGTGCCAGCAGGCAGGGGCCCGCTGAAAAACTGTTTTTT; cdr3_aa: CASRQGPAEKLFF; v_call: TRBV28; d_call: .; j_call: TRBJ1-4; clone_size: .
cdr3_nt: TGCGCCAGCAGCCACGACGACAGGGAAGACCACAATGAGCAGTTCTTC; cdr3_aa: CASSHDDREDHNEQFF; v_call: TRBV4-1; d_call: TRBD1; j_call: TRBJ2-1; clone_size: once
cdr3_nt: TGTGCCAGCAAGGGACTAGCGGGCCGAGATACGCAGTATTTT; cdr3_aa: CASKGLAGRDTQYF; v_call: TRBV6-5; d_call: TRBD2; j_call: TRBJ2-3; clone_size: .
cdr3_nt: TGCGCCAGCAGCAACCCCGCAGGGGGGGCTTTCGGTGAGCAGTTCTTC; cdr3_aa: CASSNPAGGAFGEQFF; v_call: TRBV5-1; d_call: .; j_call: TRBJ2-1; clone_size: .
cdr3_nt: TGTGCCAGTATGAGTGCGGGACTAGCGGGAGGAGGCTCCTACAATGAGCAGTTCTTC; cdr3_aa: CASMSAGLAGGGSYNEQFF; v_call: TRBV19; d_call: TRBD2; j_call: TRBJ2-1; clone_size: .
cdr3_nt: TGTGCCAGCAGCTTAGCCCCGGGTCTCGGAGAGCATTTT; cdr3_aa: CASSLAPGLGEHF; v_call: TRBV7-9; d_call: .; j_call: TRBJ1-5; clone_size: many